The 17 T cell receptor beta chains below come from one sample, sequenced in a study of tumor-infiltrating lymphocytes in localized non-small cell lung cancer. Libraries were prepared by immunoSEQ multiplex PCR; TCRdb keeps only in-frame clonotypes and omits some of them. The sample has approximately 16,000 clones; less than 50% are singletons. The sample consisted of lung tumor tissue. All receptors come from a human donor with non-small cell lung cancer.

Relative to its sample, this clone is medium-sized (0.01 to 0.1%). The gene calls are TRBV6-5 and TRBJ2-7, with D possibly being TRBD1 or TRBD2 (5 bases each). Germline CDR1 is MNHEY and CDR2 is SVGAGI. The CDR3 loop spans 15 amino acids. V was pared by 2 bases and J by 3 bases, with 14 bases between. CDR3 nucleotides: TGTGCCAGCAGTTACGCCCGGGACGGGGACTACGAGCAGTACTTC. Amino acid sequence: CASSYARDGDYEQYF.

The V gene is TRBV4-2, the J gene TRBJ2-5; 15 bases line up with TRBD2. Trimming cost V 1 base and J 3 bases; bases outside gene matches: 6. Germline CDR1 LGHNA, CDR2 YNFKEQ. The CDR3 covers 18 residues. CDR3 amino acids: CASSQVGLAGGVEETQYF. CDR3 sequence (DNA): TGTGCCAGCAGCCAAGTGGGACTAGCGGGGGGAGTGGAAGAGACCCAGTACTTC.

This chain uses TRBV29-1 with TRBJ1-1; no firm D call. The CDR3 is 14 amino acids. Germline V CDR1 and CDR2: SQVTM, ANQGSEA. Trimming took 1 base from V and 1 from J, leaving 10 bases between them. This CDR3 is CSVEVAGSNTEAFF. The CDR3 DNA reads TGCAGCGTTGAAGTCGCAGGATCGAACACTGAAGCTTTCTTT.

This chain joins TRBV15 and TRBJ1-3, with TRBD1 as a possible D gene (6 bases). This CDR3 region has 16 residues. CDR1 LNHNV and CDR2 YYDKDF come from the germline V gene (reference sequence). V was clipped by 6 bases and J by 0 bases, with 15 bases between them. CDR3 sequence reads: CATSIMGAHSGNTIYF. For the CDR3, the DNA is TGTGCCACCAGTATAATGGGGGCTCACTCTGGAAACACCATATATTTT.

This chain links TRBV5-1 with TRBJ1-6; D is perhaps TRBD1 (5 bases). V was shortened by 3 bases and J by 0 bases, with 10 bases between the two germline ends. Germline V gene lookup returns CDR1 SGHRS and CDR2 YFSETQ. CDR3 length equals 16 residues. The DNA for the CDR3 is TGCGCCAGCAGCTCCACAGGTAGCTCCTATAATTCACCCCTCCACTTT. It is translated as CASSSTGSSYNSPLHF.

This chain joins TRBV11-2 and TRBJ2-2; maybe TRBD2 (5 bases). The V gene's germline CDR1 is SGHAT and CDR2 FQNNGV. This CDR3 has 13 residues. V was trimmed by 5 bases and J by 5 bases, leaving 9 bases between them. DNA for the CDR3: TGTGCCAGCAGCCCACCGGGAACCGGGGAGCTGTTTTTT. It specifies CASSPPGTGELFF.

This chain links TRBV2 with TRBJ1-4; possibly TRBD1 for D (6 bases). The CDR3 extends over 15 amino acids. V lost 6 bases and J lost 0, with 11 bases in between. Germline V lookup: CDR1 SNHLY, CDR2 FYNNEI. This CDR3 is CASRGGQTTNEKLFF. DNA of the CDR3: TGTGCCAGCAGAGGTGGACAGACAACTAATGAAAAACTGTTTTTT.

This chain links TRBV27 with TRBJ2-3, with D perhaps TRBD2 (5 bases). CDR1 and CDR2 (germline): MNHEY, SMNVEV (reference sequence). The CDR3 is made up of 14 amino acids. Trimming cost V 3 bases and J 6 bases, with 13 bases left between them. DNA for the CDR3: TGTGCCAGCAGTTTCCGACTACCCCCGGATACGCAGTATTTT. Translation: CASSFRLPPDTQYF.

This sequence joins TRBV7-3 and TRBJ2-5; TRBD2 matches at 9 bases. Germline assignment: CDR1 SGHTA and CDR2 FQGTGA. This CDR3 has 16 residues. With V trimmed by 9 bases and J by 4 bases, 15 bases remained unmatched. The CDR3 reads CARGAGSGGHGETQYF. CDR3 sequence (DNA): TGTGCCAGGGGAGCGGGTAGCGGGGGCCATGGAGAGACCCAGTACTTC.

The chain has TRBV5-1 and TRBJ2-3; a possible D gene is TRBD2 (6 bases). V was pared by 5 bases and J by 2 bases, with 24 bases between. The germline gives CDR1 SGHRS, CDR2 YFSETQ. CDR3 size: 18 residues. The CDR3 protein is CASSPGVGSRVYTDTQYF. In DNA, the CDR3 is TGCGCCAGCAGTCCGGGGGTGGGCTCCCGAGTCTACACAGATACGCAGTATTTT. Full variable domain (remainder filled in from reference TRBV5-1 and TRBJ2-3): KAGVTQTPRYLIKTRGQQVTLSCSPISGHRSVSWYQQTPGQGLQFLFEYFSETQRNKGNFPGRFSGRQFSNSRSEMNVSTLELGDSALYLCASSPGVGSRVYTDTQYFGPGTRLTVL.

The V call is TRBV7-8, the J call TRBJ1-6, with 9 bases matching TRBD1. J was trimmed by 2 bases and V by 5 bases; bases with no gene match: 10. The CDR3 is made up of 18 amino acids. Per the germline V gene, CDR1 is SGHVS and CDR2 is FQNEAQ. Here the CDR3 reads CASSRDRAHQTYNSPLHF. CDR3 nucleotides: TGTGCCAGCAGCCGGGACAGGGCCCATCAAACCTATAATTCACCCCTCCACTTT.

V gene TRBV30 combines with J gene TRBJ1-1; D remains unclear. CDR1 is GTSNPN and CDR2 is SVGIG in the germline V gene (reference sequence). The CDR3 is 15 residues long. With 2 bases removed from V and 1 base from J, the gap between germline ends came to 14 bases. The CDR3: CAWSTLTGRNTEAFF. The DNA for the CDR3 is TGTGCCTGGAGTACCCTTACCGGGAGGAACACTGAAGCTTTCTTT.

This clone was observed at least ten times. CDR3 loop: CASSVDKAYGYTF. CDR3 bases: TGCGCCAGCAGCGTGGACAAGGCATATGGCTACACCTTC. This rearrangement joins TRBV5-1 to TRBJ1-2; D is possibly TRBD1 (5 bases). CDR3 length equals 13 residues. From germline, CDR1 is SGHRS and CDR2 YFSETQ. V was pared by 4 bases and J by 5 bases, with 12 bases between. The whole variable domain, filled in from reference TRBV5-1 and TRBJ1-2, reads KAGVTQTPRYLIKTRGQQVTLSCSPISGHRSVSWYQQTPGQGLQFLFEYFSETQRNKGNFPGRFSGRQFSNSRSEMNVSTLELGDSALYLCASSVDKAYGYTFGSGTRLTVV.

This clone has only one observation. The rearrangement links TRBV4-3 to TRBJ2-7; D might be TRBD1 (6 bases). CDR1 is LGHNA and CDR2 is YSLEER in the germline V gene. The CDR3 sequence is 18 residues long. V shed 2 bases and J shed 5 bases, with 25 bases lying between them. The CDR3: CASSQSRSGFGRDNEQYF. CDR3 nucleotides: TGCGCCAGCAGCCAATCCCGGTCGGGGTTTGGCAGGGACAACGAGCAGTACTTC.

This chain uses TRBV9 with TRBJ1-2, with TRBD1 identical over 7 bases. The CDR3 has 15 residues. Germline assignment: CDR1 SGDLS and CDR2 YYNGEE. Losses at the gene ends were 7 bases for V and 5 bases for J; bases not matched to a gene: 14. CDR3 protein: CASAVQETGIYGYTF. Here the CDR3 DNA reads TGTGCCAGCGCAGTTCAGGAGACAGGGATATATGGCTACACCTTC.

The chain uses TRBV6-5 and TRBJ1-1; D remains unclear. CDR3 length equals 12 residues. Trimming pared 6 bases from V and 1 base from J, leaving 6 bases between. Germline assignment: CDR1 MNHEY and CDR2 SVGAGI. The chain's CDR3 is CASSVGNTEAFF. The CDR3 nucleotides are TGTGCCAGCAGCGTGGGGAACACTGAAGCTTTCTTT.

The V gene is TRBV14, the J gene TRBJ2-1, with D hard to call. The ends were cut back, 6 bases at V and 4 bases at J, with 19 bases in the middle. Germline values: CDR1 SGHDN, CDR2 FVKESK. This CDR3 spans 16 amino acids. The CDR3 sequence is CASSQSGLELYNEQFF. DNA of the CDR3: TGTGCCAGCAGTCAATCCGGGCTAGAGCTATACAATGAGCAGTTCTTC. The whole variable domain, remainder taken from reference TRBV14 and TRBJ2-1, is EAGVTQFPSHSVIEKGQTVTLRCDPISGHDNLYWYRRVMGKEIKFLLHFVKESKQDESGMPNNRFLAERTGGTYSTLKVQPAELEDSGVYFCASSQSGLELYNEQFFGPGTRLTVL.